The 8 T cell receptor beta chains in this list originate from one sample, sequenced in a study of metastatic and nonmetastatic thyroid tumors. TCRdb re-called the PCR reads through MiXCR. The sample comprises tens of thousands of clones, 30% of which are singletons, and approximately 30% rests with the top ten. Patients were all untreated before their thyroid surgery. The specimen sequenced was blood. These receptors all come from a female donor with papillary thyroid cancer or a benign thyroid nodule (not recorded which). Some clones in this sample may be carry-over from other donors' samples.

This clone showed up many times. This chain links TRBV7-3 with TRBJ2-3; D gene unclear. Germline V lookup: CDR1 SGHTA, CDR2 FQGTGA. This CDR3 is 13 amino acids long. V was trimmed by 5 bases and J by 2 bases, leaving 8 bases between them. The CDR3 region is CASSPDFTDTQYF. As DNA, the CDR3 is TGTGCCAGCAGCCCCGACTTCACAGATACGCAGTATTTT.

This clone has a count of ten or more. The chain couples TRBV3-1 to TRBJ2-7, with 8 bases that match TRBD1. This CDR3 region has 12 residues. Trimming cost V 4 bases and J 6 bases; bases outside gene matches: 2. CDR1 LGHDT and CDR2 YNNKEL come from the germline V gene (reference sequence). The DNA for the CDR3 is TGTGCCAGCAGCCTCGACAGGGGCGAGCAGTACTTC. Encoded protein: CASSLDRGEQYF.

The V and J genes are TRBV3-1 and TRBJ2-3; D gene unclear. Germline lookup yields CDR1 LGHDT and CDR2 YNNKEL (reference sequence). The V end lost 2 bases, the J end lost 10 bases, and 22 bases lay between the germline ends. CDR3 length: 16 residues. The CDR3 bases are TGTGCCAGCAGCCAAAACACCTTCGGAGCGCGGTATTCGCAGTATTTT. Protein sequence: CASSQNTFGARYSQYF.

This clone was picked up a small number of times. One junction end disagrees with the germline gene, perhaps due to a read error. The J gene is TRBJ2-3, the V gene TRBV5-1; no clear D. The CDR3 runs 16 residues. Germline-derived CDR1 and CDR2 are SGHRS and YFSETQ. The CDR3 nucleotides read TGCCCCAGCAGCTTGGAGCAGGCCCTTAGTAGAGATACGCAGTATTTT. Translation gives CPSSLEQALSRDTQYF.

Of note for this clone: Because the CDR3 is missing its conserved closing phenylalanine or tryptophan, this is likely a read error. This chain connects TRBV13 to TRBJ2-3; D call uncertain. From germline, CDR1 is PRHDT and CDR2 FYEKMQ (reference sequence). Trimming removed 4 bases at V and 3 bases at J, with 14 bases between. This CDR3 region has 15 residues. Here the CDR3 reads CASSSRRFWTDTQYI. As DNA, the CDR3 is TGTGCCAGCAGCTCCAGAAGGTTCTGGACAGATACGCAGTATATT.

This clone was picked up many times. V and J are TRBV12-3 or TRBV12-4 and TRBJ2-1, with 7 bases lining up with TRBD2. J was trimmed by 4 bases and V by 5 bases; bases with no gene match: 11. The CDR3 contains 16 residues. The CDR3 protein is CASSPLAGVWYNEQFF. DNA of the CDR3: TGTGCCAGCAGTCCCCTCGCGGGAGTTTGGTACAATGAGCAGTTCTTC.

The rearrangement uses TRBV6-2 or TRBV6-3 and TRBJ1-5, with no clear D. This CDR3 comprises 13 residues. V was trimmed by 5 bases and J by 3 bases, leaving 8 bases between them. Germline CDR1 and CDR2: MNHEY and SVGEGT. The CDR3 DNA reads TGTGCCAGCAGTACAGACTACAATCAGCCCCAGCATTTT. Amino acids: CASSTDYNQPQHF.

The J gene is TRBJ1-1, the V gene TRBV28; TRBD1 might be the D (5 bases). CDR3 size: 14 residues. Trimming cost V 6 bases and J 8 bases, with 19 bases left between them. Germline V gene lookup returns CDR1 MDHEN and CDR2 SYDVKM. In DNA, the CDR3 is TGTGCCAGCAGAGTTACAGGACTAGGTGGAGAAGCTTTCTTT. This encodes CASRVTGLGGEAFF.